One sample yielded the 4 T cell receptor beta chains listed below, sequenced in a study of shared clonotypes between healthy human individuals. Generated by immunoSEQ multiplex PCR, the TCRdb table keeps only in-frame clones and is missing some. The sample includes 300,000 to 350,000 clones, less than 75% seen only once; the top ten take about 9.4%. The sequencing sample was made of memory CD4+ T cells sorted from blood. Specified subset: CD45RA-negative fraction. These receptors were collected from a man in his thirties or forties in good health.

This clone was seen more than once but under ten times. This rearrangement joins TRBV13 to TRBJ2-3; 7 bases are shared with TRBD1. The CDR3 runs to 16 residues. J gave up 0 bases and V 4 bases, and 7 bases lay outside the gene matches. From germline, CDR1 is PRHDT and CDR2 FYEKMQ (reference sequence). CDR3 sequence reads: CASSSSRDSSTDTQYF. The CDR3 DNA is TGTGCCAGCAGCTCTAGCCGGGACAGTAGCACAGATACGCAGTATTTT.

This clone came up a few times. The chain is built from TRBV6-1 and TRBJ2-7; tentative D call: TRBD1 (6 bases). Between the trimmed V and J ends, which lost 4 bases and 3 bases, there was a span of 10 bases. Germline V gives CDR1 MNHNS, CDR2 SASEGT. The CDR3 has 13 residues. The CDR3 nucleotides are TGTGCCAGCAGTGTAGAACAGGGCTACGAGCAGTACTTC. Translation: CASSVEQGYEQYF.

The chain employs TRBV10-3 and TRBJ1-5; no firm D call. Trimming removed 0 bases from V and 6 bases from J, with 12 bases in between. CDR1 is ENHRY and CDR2 is SYGVKD in the germline V gene. The CDR3 sequence is 15 residues long. CDR3: CAISESNQRVQPQHF. DNA of the CDR3: TGTGCCATCAGTGAGTCGAATCAGAGAGTTCAGCCCCAGCATTTT.

The J gene is TRBJ1-2, the V gene TRBV4-1, with D hard to call. CDR3 size: 15 residues. The V gene's germline CDR1 is MGHRA and CDR2 YSYEKL. With 0 bases removed from V and 2 bases from J, the gap between germline ends came to 10 bases. Here the CDR3 DNA reads TGCGCCAGCAGCCAAGAAGGGTCCCTGAACTATGGCTACACCTTC. Translated, it gives CASSQEGSLNYGYTF.